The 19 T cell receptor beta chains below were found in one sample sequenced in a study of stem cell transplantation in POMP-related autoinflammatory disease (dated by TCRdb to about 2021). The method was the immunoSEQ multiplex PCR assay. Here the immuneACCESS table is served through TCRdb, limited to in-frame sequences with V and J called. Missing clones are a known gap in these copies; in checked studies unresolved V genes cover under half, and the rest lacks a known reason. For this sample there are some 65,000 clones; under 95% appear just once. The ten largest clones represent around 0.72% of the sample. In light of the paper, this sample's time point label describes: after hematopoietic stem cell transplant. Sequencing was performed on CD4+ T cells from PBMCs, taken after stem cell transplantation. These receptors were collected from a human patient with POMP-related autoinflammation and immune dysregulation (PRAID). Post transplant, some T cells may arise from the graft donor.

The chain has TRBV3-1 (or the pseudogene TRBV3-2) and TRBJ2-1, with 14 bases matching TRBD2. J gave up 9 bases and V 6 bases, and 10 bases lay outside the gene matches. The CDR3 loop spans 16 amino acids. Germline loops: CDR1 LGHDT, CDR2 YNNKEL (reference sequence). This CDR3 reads CASSQKGLAGVTEQFF. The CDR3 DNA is TGTGCCAGCAGTCAGAAGGGACTAGCGGGAGTAACTGAGCAGTTCTTC.

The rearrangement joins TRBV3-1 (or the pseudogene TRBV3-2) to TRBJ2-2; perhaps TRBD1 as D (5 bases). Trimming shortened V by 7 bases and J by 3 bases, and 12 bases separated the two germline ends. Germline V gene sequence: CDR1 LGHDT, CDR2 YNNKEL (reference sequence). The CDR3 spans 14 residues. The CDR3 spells CASIGARDTGELFF. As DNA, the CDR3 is TGTGCCAGCATTGGGGCCAGGGACACCGGGGAGCTGTTTTTT.

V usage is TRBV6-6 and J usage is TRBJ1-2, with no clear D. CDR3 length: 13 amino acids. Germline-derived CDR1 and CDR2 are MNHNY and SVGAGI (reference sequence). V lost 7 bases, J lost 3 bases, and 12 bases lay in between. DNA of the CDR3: TGTGCCAGCACCCTGAGGGAGGACTATGGCTACACCTTC. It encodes CASTLREDYGYTF.

DNA for the CDR3: TGTGCCATCAGTGAGTACAGGGCCGGTGACTATGGCTACACCTTC. It is translated as CAISEYRAGDYGYTF. The genes are TRBV10-3 and TRBJ1-2, with D perhaps TRBD1 (6 bases). Trimming took off 1 base at V and 3 bases at J, with 12 bases between the two ends. Germline CDR1 ENHRY, CDR2 SYGVKD. This CDR3 has 15 residues.

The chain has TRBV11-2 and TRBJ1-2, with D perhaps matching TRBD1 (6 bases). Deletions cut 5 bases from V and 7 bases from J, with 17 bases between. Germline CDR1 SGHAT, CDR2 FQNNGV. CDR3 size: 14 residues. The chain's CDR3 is CASSPGQGVGGYTF. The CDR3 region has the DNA TGTGCCAGCAGCCCGGGACAAGGGGTTGGTGGCTACACCTTC.

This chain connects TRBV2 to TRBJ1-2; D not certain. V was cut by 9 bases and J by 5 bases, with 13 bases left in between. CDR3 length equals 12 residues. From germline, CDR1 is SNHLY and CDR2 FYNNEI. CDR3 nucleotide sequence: TGTGCCAGATCTGGGCAGAATTATGGCTACACCTTC. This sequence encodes CARSGQNYGYTF.

The CDR3 sequence: CASSLGQLQETQYF. As DNA, the CDR3 is TGTGCCAGCAGCTTGGGACAGCTGCAAGAGACCCAGTACTTC. V is TRBV5-6 and J is TRBJ2-5; tentatively, D is TRBD1 (5 bases). Germline CDR1 is SGHDT and CDR2 is YYEEEE. Trimming took off 0 bases at V and 2 bases at J, with 8 bases between the two ends. This CDR3 contains 14 residues.

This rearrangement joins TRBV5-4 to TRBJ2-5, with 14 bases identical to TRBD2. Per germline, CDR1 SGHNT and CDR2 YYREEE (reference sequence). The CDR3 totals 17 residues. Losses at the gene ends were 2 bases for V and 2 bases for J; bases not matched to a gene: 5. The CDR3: CASSFPGLAGEQETQYF. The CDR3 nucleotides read TGTGCCAGCAGCTTTCCGGGACTAGCGGGAGAGCAAGAGACCCAGTACTTC.

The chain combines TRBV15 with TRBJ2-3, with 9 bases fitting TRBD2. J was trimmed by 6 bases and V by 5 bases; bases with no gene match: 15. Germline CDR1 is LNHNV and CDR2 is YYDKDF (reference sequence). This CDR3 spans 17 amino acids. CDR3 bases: TGTGCCACCAGCCGGGCGGGGGCGGGAGGGCCCCGGGATACGCAGTATTTT. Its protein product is CATSRAGAGGPRDTQYF.

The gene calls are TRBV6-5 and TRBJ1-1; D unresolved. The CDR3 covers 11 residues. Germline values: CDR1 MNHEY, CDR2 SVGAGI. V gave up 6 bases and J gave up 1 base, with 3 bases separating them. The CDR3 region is CASRGNTEAFF. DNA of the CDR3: TGTGCCAGCAGAGGGAACACTGAAGCTTTCTTT.

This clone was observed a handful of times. Here the CDR3 reads CASSSDGTVEKFSYEQYV. The CDR3 nucleotides are TGCGCCAGCAGCTCTGATGGGACAGTCGAAAAATTCTCCTACGAGCAGTACGTC. This chain uses TRBV5-1 with TRBJ2-7; 7 nucleotides align to TRBD1. Germline V lookup: CDR1 SGHRS, CDR2 YFSETQ. V dropped 3 bases and J dropped 0; count of bases not matched to a gene: 15. The CDR3 runs to 18 residues.

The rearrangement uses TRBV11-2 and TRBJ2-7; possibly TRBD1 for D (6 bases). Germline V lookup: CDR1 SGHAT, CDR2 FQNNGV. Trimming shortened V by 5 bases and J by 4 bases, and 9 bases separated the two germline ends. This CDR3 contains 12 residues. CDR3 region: CASSRQVYEQYV. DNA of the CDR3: TGTGCCAGCAGCCGACAGGTTTACGAGCAGTACGTC.

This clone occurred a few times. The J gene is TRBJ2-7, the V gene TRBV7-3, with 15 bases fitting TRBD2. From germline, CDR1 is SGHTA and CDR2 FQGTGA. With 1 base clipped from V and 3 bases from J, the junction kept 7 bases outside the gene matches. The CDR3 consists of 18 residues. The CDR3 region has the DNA TGTGCCAGCAGCTTAAGGGGACTAGCGGGAGGAGGTGACTACGAGCAGTACTTC. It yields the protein CASSLRGLAGGGDYEQYF.

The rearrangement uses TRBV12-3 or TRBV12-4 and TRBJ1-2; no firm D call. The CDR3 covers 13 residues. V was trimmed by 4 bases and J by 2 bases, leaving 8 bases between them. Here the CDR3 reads CASSWSNNYGYTF. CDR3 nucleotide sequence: TGTGCCAGCAGTTGGTCCAACAACTATGGCTACACCTTC.

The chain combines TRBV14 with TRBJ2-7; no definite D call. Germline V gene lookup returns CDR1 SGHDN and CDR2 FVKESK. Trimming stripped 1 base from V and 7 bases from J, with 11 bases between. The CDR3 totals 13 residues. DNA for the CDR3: TGTGCCAGCAGCCAAGGGACGGGCGGAGAGCAGTACGTC. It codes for CASSQGTGGEQYV.

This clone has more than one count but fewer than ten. CDR3 residues: CAISESWNIGRETQYF. DNA for the CDR3: TGTGCCATCAGTGAGTCTTGGAACATAGGTCGGGAGACCCAGTACTTC. The chain has TRBV10-3 and TRBJ2-5; D gene ambiguous. There are 16 residues in the CDR3. Germline V gives CDR1 ENHRY, CDR2 SYGVKD. Trimming cost V 0 bases and J 5 bases, with 16 bases left between them.

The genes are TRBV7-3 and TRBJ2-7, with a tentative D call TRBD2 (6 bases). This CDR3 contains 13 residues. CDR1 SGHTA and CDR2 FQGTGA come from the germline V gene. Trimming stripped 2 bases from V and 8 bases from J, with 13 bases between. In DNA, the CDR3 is TGTGCCAGCAGCTTAGACCGGGACTCCCAGCAGTACTTC. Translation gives CASSLDRDSQQYF.

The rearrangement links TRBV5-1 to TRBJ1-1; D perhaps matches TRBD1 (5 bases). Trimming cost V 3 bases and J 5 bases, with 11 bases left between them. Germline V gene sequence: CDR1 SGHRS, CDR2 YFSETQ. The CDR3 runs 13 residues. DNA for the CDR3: TGCGCCAGCAGCTCGAGGGGAAATACTGAAGCTTTCTTT. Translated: CASSSRGNTEAFF.

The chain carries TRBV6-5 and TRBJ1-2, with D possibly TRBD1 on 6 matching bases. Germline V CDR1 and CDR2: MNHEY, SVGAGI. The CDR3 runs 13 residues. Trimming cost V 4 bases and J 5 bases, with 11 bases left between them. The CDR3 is CASSSTQGYGYTF. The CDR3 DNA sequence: TGTGCCAGCAGTTCCACTCAGGGGTATGGCTACACCTTC.